These T cell receptor beta chains were read from a single sample in a study of T-cell reconstitution after alpha-beta-depleted transplantation in children. TCRdb re-called the PCR reads through MiXCR, storing one row per CDR3 protein. The table lists approximately 510,000 distinct CDR3 sequences, about a sixth of them singletons. This material consisted of PBMCs from the stem cell graft donor, taken from the stem cell graft. The receptors shown here come from a human donor who donated a stem cell graft to a child with acute lymphoblastic leukemia. The CDR3 runs from the conserved cysteine through the conserved F or W. D genes are given only for firm matches. Part of the rows lack a size; the others show once, few, many or a class for expanded clones.

DNA: TGCGCCAGCAGCTTCCCCGGGACAGGCTATGAGCAGTTCTTC; CDR3: CASSFPGTGYEQFF; D: TRBD1; size: -; V: TRBV5-1; J: TRBJ2-1
DNA: TGTGCCACCAGTGATGGCAGGGGAGGATCTAGGGCCGGGGAGCTGTTTTTT; CDR3: CATSDGRGGSRAGELFF; D: -; size: few; V: TRBV24-1; J: TRBJ2-2
DNA: TGCAGCGTTCGTTCCGGGACGGCCTCCTACGAGCAGTACTTC; CDR3: CSVRSGTASYEQYF; D: -; size: few; V: TRBV29-1; J: TRBJ2-7
DNA: TGTGCCAGCAGTCCTTACAGGGGAGAGAGTCAGCCCCAGCATTTT; CDR3: CASSPYRGESQPQHF; D: TRBD1; size: -; V: TRBV12-3/TRBV12-4; J: TRBJ1-5
DNA: TGTGCCAGCAGCTTAGAAGGACGGGCGGGGATGGGGAATATGGATCAGCCCCAGCATTTT; CDR3: CASSLEGRAGMGNMDQPQHF; D: -; size: -; V: TRBV11-1; J: TRBJ1-5
DNA: TGTGCCAGCAGTTACGTGGGCAAAGATACGCAGTATTTT; CDR3: CASSYVGKDTQYF; D: -; size: -; V: TRBV6-5; J: TRBJ2-3
DNA: TGTGCCAGCAGCTTAAGGGCTGATGGCTACACCTTC; CDR3: CASSLRADGYTF; D: -; size: -; V: TRBV7-9; J: TRBJ1-2
DNA: TGTGCCAGCAGGAAGCAGGGGGCGAACACCGGGGAGCTGTTTTTT; CDR3: CASRKQGANTGELFF; D: TRBD1; size: few; V: TRBV6-1; J: TRBJ2-2
DNA: TGTGCCAGCAGCTCTCAGGGTTCAGGGTCCATTATGAACACTGAAGCTTTCTTT; CDR3: CASSSQGSGSIMNTEAFF; D: -; size: -; V: TRBV11-1; J: TRBJ1-1
DNA: TGTGCCAGCAGCCTACAACTAGCAGCCCCCAACACCGGGGAGCTGTTTTTT; CDR3: CASSLQLAAPNTGELFF; D: -; size: few; V: TRBV6-1; J: TRBJ2-2
DNA: TGTGCCAGCAGTTATCAGGTCTACACTGAAGCTTTCTTT; CDR3: CASSYQVYTEAFF; D: -; size: many; V: TRBV7-3; J: TRBJ1-1
DNA: TGCGCCAGCAGCTTGGGAGGGATGTACGAGCAGTACTTC; CDR3: CASSLGGMYEQYF; D: -; size: few; V: TRBV5-1; J: TRBJ2-7
DNA: TGTGCCATCAGTGATGATCCAGCGGGAGTCTACGAGCAGTACTTC; CDR3: CAISDDPAGVYEQYF; D: TRBD2; size: -; V: TRBV10-3; J: TRBJ2-7
DNA: TGCGCCAGCAGCTTGACTAGCGGAGTGCGTCAAGATACGCAGTATTTT; CDR3: CASSLTSGVRQDTQYF; D: TRBD2; size: -; V: TRBV5-1; J: TRBJ2-3
DNA: TGTGCCAGCAGCCCGGATAGTAGTATCGAAGAGACCCAGTACTTC; CDR3: CASSPDSSIEETQYF; D: -; size: few; V: TRBV7-9; J: TRBJ2-5
DNA: TGTGCCAGCAGGGCAAGTCCGGTGAACACCATATATTTT; CDR3: CASRASPVNTIYF; D: -; size: -; V: TRBV6-1; J: TRBJ1-3
DNA: TGTGCCGCCCTTGAGCGGGGGCGAACCCGTCCGGATACGCAGTATTTT; CDR3: CAALERGRTRPDTQYF; D: TRBD2; size: few; V: TRBV10-3; J: TRBJ2-3
DNA: TGTGCCAGTAGTATCGTTCGGGGGACTGAAGCTTTCTTT; CDR3: CASSIVRGTEAFF; D: -; size: -; V: TRBV19; J: TRBJ1-1
DNA: TGTGCCAGCAGTTTACGGACAGTACCACCGGATACGCAGTATTTT; CDR3: CASSLRTVPPDTQYF; D: -; size: few; V: TRBV6-5; J: TRBJ2-3
DNA: TGTGCCACCAGTGATTGGAGGAACACCGGGGAGCTGTTTTTT; CDR3: CATSDWRNTGELFF; D: -; size: few; V: TRBV24-1; J: TRBJ2-2
DNA: TGCAGCGTTGATTTGGGTACGGGCCAAGAGACCCAGTACTTC; CDR3: CSVDLGTGQETQYF; D: -; size: -; V: TRBV29-1; J: TRBJ2-5
DNA: TGTGCCAGCAGCTCACCAGGGGGACCTCGGGGCTACACCTTC; CDR3: CASSSPGGPRGYTF; D: TRBD1; size: few; V: TRBV5-5; J: TRBJ1-2
DNA: TGTGCCAGCAGTGAGTGCAGGGGACCCTACGAGCAGTACTTC; CDR3: CASSECRGPYEQYF; D: -; size: -; V: TRBV6-4; J: TRBJ2-7
DNA: TGCAGCGGCCAACCGGGACAGGGTAAAGAGACCCAGTACTTC; CDR3: CSGQPGQGKETQYF; D: TRBD1; size: -; V: TRBV29-1; J: TRBJ2-5
DNA: TGCAGTGCCGACCTCTTGGCGGACCCTATCTCCTACAATGAGCAGTTCTTC; CDR3: CSADLLADPISYNEQFF; D: -; size: -; V: TRBV20-1; J: TRBJ2-1
DNA: TGTGCCAGCAGTGAAGCTGCTAGCGGGAGTGGAACGGACATTCAGTACTTC; CDR3: CASSEAASGSGTDIQYF; D: TRBD2; size: -; V: TRBV2; J: TRBJ2-4
DNA: TGCAGCGTGCGGGTCCGGCGGGACTATGGCTACACCTTC; CDR3: CSVRVRRDYGYTF; D: -; size: -; V: TRBV29-1; J: TRBJ1-2
DNA: TGTGCCTGGACCGAACAGGCGACGCGGACCGGGGAGCTGTTTTTT; CDR3: CAWTEQATRTGELFF; D: -; size: -; V: TRBV30; J: TRBJ2-2